The clone carrying this T cell receptor beta chain is a singleton in its sample. Its specificity is not known. The data derive from a study of shared clonotypes between healthy human individuals. Study-wide results and caveats: Naive CD4 clonotypes overlapped across several donors at roughly 4.5%.

Germline V lookup: CDR1 LNHDA, CDR2 SQIVND (reference sequence). The CDR3 runs 14 residues. Trimming took 5 bases from V and 1 from J, leaving 9 bases between them. Every subset's genomic DNA went evenly onto several immunoSEQ plates. Data came from immunoSEQ multiplex PCR; TCRdb stores just in-frame clones and leaves some out. There are around 620,000 clones in the sample; approximately 95% occur only once, and approximately 0.11% lies in the top ten. Naive CD8 cells, CD45RO-negative and positively selected for CCR7, excluded terminally differentiated effector memory CD45RA+ cells. The V gene is TRBV19, the J gene TRBJ1-5; D gene unclear. Sequenced material: naive CD8+ T cells sorted from blood. The TCR sequence derives from a woman younger than 45 in good health. In DNA form, the CDR3 reads TGTGCCAGTAGTTCCTGGGAAAGCAATCAGCCCCAGCATTTT. Protein: CASSSWESNQPQHF.